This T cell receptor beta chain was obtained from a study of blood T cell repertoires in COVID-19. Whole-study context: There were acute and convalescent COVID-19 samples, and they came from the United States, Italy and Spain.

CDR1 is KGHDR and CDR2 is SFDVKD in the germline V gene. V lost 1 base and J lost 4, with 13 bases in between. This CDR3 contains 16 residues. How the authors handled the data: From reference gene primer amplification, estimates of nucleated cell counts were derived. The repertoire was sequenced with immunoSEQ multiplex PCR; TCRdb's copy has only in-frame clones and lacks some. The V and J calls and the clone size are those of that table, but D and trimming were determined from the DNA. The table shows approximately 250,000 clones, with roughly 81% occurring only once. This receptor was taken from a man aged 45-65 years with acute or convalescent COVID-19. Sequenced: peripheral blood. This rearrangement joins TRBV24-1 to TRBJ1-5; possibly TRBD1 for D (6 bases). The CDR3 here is CATSDFDRMTNQPQHF. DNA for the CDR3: TGTGCCACCAGTGATTTTGACAGGATGACAAATCAGCCCCAGCATTTT.